The entry below gives a single T cell receptor beta chain sequence along with its context. Its cognate antigen is unknown. This entry is derived from a study of cytomegalovirus exposure and HLA in healthy donors. The wider study: A prior analysis found about 110 million unique TCR beta sequences from some 200 million T cells. When about 400 donors were genotyped, roughly 82% of them were found to fall in the Caucasian-associated ancestry cluster. Findings and caveats of the study: Fewer N-insertions than the approximately 610-donor mean were reportedly shown by an Asian-associated ancestry cluster in a later analysis. Highest at DRB1 and lowest at HLA-C, TCR association rates differed among HLA loci in a later analysis.

Germline V lookup: CDR1 WSHSY, CDR2 SAAADI. Trimming removed 4 bases from V and 3 bases from J; junction bases left unmatched: 6. This CDR3 spans 15 amino acids. With 60 Vbeta and 13 Jbeta primers, the PCR was carried out. Generated by immunoSEQ multiplex PCR, the TCRdb table keeps only in-frame clones and is missing some. The sample includes about 110,000 clones, 82% of them seen just once. Sequenced: PBMCs. The sequence derives from a man younger than 40 in good health and CMV-seropositive. V gene TRBV10-2 combines with J gene TRBJ2-5, with 9 bases aligning to TRBD2. The CDR3 bases are TGCGCCAGCAGTGTGGCTAGCGGGGTGGAAGAGACCCAGTACTTC. Translating it yields CASSVASGVEETQYF.